This T cell receptor beta chain was sequenced for a study of CD8 T cell repertoires and HIV-1 epitope variants. Study as a whole: An uncultured baseline aliquot held 1M T cells.

In germline, CDR1 is SGHVS, CDR2 FQNEAQ. Trimming removed 0 bases from V and 0 bases from J; junction bases left unmatched: 6. The CDR3 loop spans 20 amino acids. Some clones are missing from TCRdb's copy, which holds only in-frame ones; the method was immunoSEQ multiplex PCR. The data show 4,500 to 6,500 clones, about 65% seen once. About this clone itself: No antigen is known for it.

The receptor was derived from a male donor with HIV. Sequencing was performed on cultured CD8+ T cells derived from PBMCs. The gene calls are TRBV7-8 and TRBJ2-1; 15 positions agree with TRBD2. CDR3 amino acids: CASSLAGLAGGMSSYNEQFF. The CDR3 DNA is TGTGCCAGCAGCTTAGCAGGACTAGCGGGGGGGATGAGCTCCTACAATGAGCAGTTCTTC.